Sequencing of this TCR beta chain was carried out in a study of early T cells in non-severe SARS-CoV-2 infection (dated by TCRdb to the early 2020s). Regarding the complete study: Because TCR sequencing was done on bulk RNA from unsorted whole blood, the alpha and beta chains could not be paired.

This was a case-control study nested in a cohort of healthcare workers in London, UK, who had nasopharyngeal swab PCR tests and blood samples taken every week. Between 23 and 31 March 2020, the week of the UK lockdown, healthcare workers were enrolled and then followed up weekly for as long as 16 weeks. For this clonotype: No cognate antigen has been identified for it. Within one base of it there is no much larger clone, and no base qualities were kept.

Overall study results and their limits: VDJdb matching was skewed toward anti-spike CD8 responses, so virus-specific expansions were likely underestimated and private and CD4 specificities were missed.

Receptor libraries were prepared by 5' RACE. Sequencer: NextSeq 500. In the TCR library protocol, unique molecular identifiers were attached to individual cDNA molecules to correct for PCR bias and sequencing error. Both TCR alpha and beta chains were sequenced, and tight co-correlation was observed between alpha and beta sequence abundances in each sample. As for the original processing: Decombinator V4 was used to annotate the V gene, J gene and CDR3 of the TCR sequences. Expanded TCRs were defined as changing significantly between any two time points under a Poisson model with p below 0.0001. TCR abundances were normalised to the total number of TCRs sequenced per sample and were expressed as counts per million. MAIT TCRs were defined by TRAV1-2 paired with TRAJ12, TRAJ20 or TRAJ33, and iNKT TCRs by TRAV10 paired with TRAJ18. A search of VDJdb, accessed on 1 November 2021, was run for TCRs annotated to CMV, EBV and SARS-CoV-2, with TCRs annotated for multiple antigens excluded. The raw public reads went through TCRdb reprocessing: fastp at Q25, MiXCR clone calling, in-frame beta chains kept. Merged by CDR3 protein, the rows form single entries marked with the most common genes and DNA. The V and J calls were not made by the authors but by TCRdb's processing. The sample data list tens of thousands of distinct CDR3 sequences, and 9.5% of these were observed just once. Of the sample, under 7% is held by the ten largest clones.

V is shortened by 1 base, J by 5 bases, and the region joining them spans 9 bases. The CDR3 spans 13 residues, from the cysteine through the phenylalanine. CDR3 DNA is the only sequence kept; it has 39 bases, read in frame from the first base. CDR1 and CDR2, per the germline V gene, are SGHRS and YFSETQ. In this chain, TRBV5-1 is recombined with TRBJ1-1; perhaps TRBD1 is the D gene, with 5 bases matching. Sequencing input: whole blood. This receptor was obtained from an adult who was a healthcare worker with PCR-confirmed SARS-CoV-2 infection or an uninfected control (not recorded which). The CDR3 region reads CASSLSRETEAFF. The nucleotide sequence reads as follows: TGCGCCAGCAGCTTGTCCAGGGAAACTGAAGCTTTCTTT. This CDR3, with the reference TRBV5-1 and TRBJ1-1 proteins standing in past its ends, gives the full variable domain KAGVTQTPRYLIKTRGQQVTLSCSPISGHRSVSWYQQTPGQGLQFLFEYFSETQRNKGNFPGRFSGRQFSNSRSEMNVSTLELGDSALYLCASSLSRETEAFFGQGTRLTVV.